Listed below are T cell receptor beta chains from one sample, sequenced in a study of cytomegalovirus exposure and HLA in healthy donors. Method: immunoSEQ multiplex PCR; TCRdb's copy keeps in-frame clones and lacks some. The sample includes some 270,000 clones, about 80% seen only once; the top ten take roughly 0.3%. The sequenced sample was PBMCs. The source is a girl aged 2 to 10 in good health and CMV-seronegative. Both conserved end residues are part of each CDR3. The order of the fields is V gene, CDR3 length, clone size, D gene, J gene, CDR3 protein, CDR3 DNA. D genes are given only for firm matches. Some rows have no size entry. The others give once, few or many, or a class for an expanded clone.

V gene: TRBV4-1; CDR3 length: 16; clone size: NA; D gene: TRBD1; J gene: TRBJ2-4; CDR3 protein: CASSQEPGQTKNIQYF; CDR3 DNA: TGCGCCAGCAGCCAAGAACCGGGACAGACTAAAAACATTCAGTACTTC
V gene: TRBV5-1; CDR3 length: 15; clone size: NA; D gene: NA; J gene: TRBJ2-1; CDR3 protein: CASSFLRYRVHEQFF; CDR3 DNA: TGCGCCAGCAGCTTCCTGCGCTACAGGGTGCATGAGCAGTTCTTC
V gene: TRBV5-4; CDR3 length: 18; clone size: NA; D gene: TRBD1; J gene: TRBJ1-1; CDR3 protein: CASSLVPRDSTMNTEAFF; CDR3 DNA: TGTGCCAGCAGCTTGGTGCCCCGGGACAGCACCATGAACACTGAAGCTTTCTTT
V gene: TRBV7-9; CDR3 length: 16; clone size: NA; D gene: NA; J gene: TRBJ2-3; CDR3 protein: CASSFMGQGPTDTQYF; CDR3 DNA: TGTGCCAGCAGCTTTATGGGGCAGGGCCCCACAGATACGCAGTATTTT
V gene: TRBV10-3; CDR3 length: 16; clone size: NA; D gene: NA; J gene: TRBJ1-6; CDR3 protein: CAISVRGEIGSSPLHF; CDR3 DNA: TGTGCCATCAGTGTTCGCGGGGAGATAGGAAGCTCACCCCTCCACTTT
V gene: TRBV4-1; CDR3 length: 14; clone size: NA; D gene: NA; J gene: TRBJ1-5; CDR3 protein: CASSQDIRGDPQHF; CDR3 DNA: TGCGCCAGCAGCCAAGATATCAGGGGAGACCCTCAGCATTTT
V gene: TRBV9; CDR3 length: 19; clone size: NA; D gene: TRBD2; J gene: TRBJ2-3; CDR3 protein: CASSVRGLAGPLSTDTQYF; CDR3 DNA: TGTGCCAGCAGCGTACGTGGACTAGCGGGGCCCCTTAGCACAGATACGCAGTATTTT
V gene: TRBV7-6; CDR3 length: 16; clone size: NA; D gene: TRBD2; J gene: TRBJ2-5; CDR3 protein: CASRPSGRRGQETQYF; CDR3 DNA: TGTGCCAGCAGACCTAGCGGGAGAAGGGGGCAAGAGACCCAGTACTTC
V gene: TRBV12-5; CDR3 length: 14; clone size: NA; D gene: NA; J gene: TRBJ1-1; CDR3 protein: CASGLVRPGTEAFF; CDR3 DNA: TGTGCTAGTGGTTTGGTTAGGCCGGGCACTGAAGCTTTCTTT
V gene: TRBV5-1; CDR3 length: 17; clone size: NA; D gene: TRBD2; J gene: TRBJ2-1; CDR3 protein: CASSWPLGRGTFDEQFF; CDR3 DNA: TGCGCCAGCAGCTGGCCTCTCGGGCGGGGGACCTTCGATGAGCAGTTCTTC
V gene: TRBV18; CDR3 length: 16; clone size: NA; D gene: NA; J gene: TRBJ2-6; CDR3 protein: CASSPRTESGANVLTF; CDR3 DNA: TGTGCCAGCTCACCACGCACAGAGTCTGGGGCCAACGTCCTGACTTTC
V gene: TRBV9; CDR3 length: 15; clone size: NA; D gene: TRBD2; J gene: TRBJ2-1; CDR3 protein: CASSVRERGINEQFF; CDR3 DNA: TGTGCCAGCAGCGTACGGGAGCGGGGGATCAATGAGCAGTTCTTC
V gene: TRBV23-1; CDR3 length: 17; clone size: NA; D gene: TRBD2; J gene: TRBJ2-3; CDR3 protein: CASSQSLTSGSTDTQYF; CDR3 DNA: TGCGCCAGCAGTCAATCGCTCACTAGCGGGAGCACAGATACGCAGTATTTT
V gene: TRBV5-1; CDR3 length: 18; clone size: few; D gene: NA; J gene: TRBJ2-7; CDR3 protein: CASSLAAGKLVRTYEQYF; CDR3 DNA: TGCGCCAGCAGCTTGGCCGCAGGGAAGTTAGTAAGGACCTACGAGCAGTACTTC
V gene: TRBV2; CDR3 length: 14; clone size: few; D gene: NA; J gene: TRBJ1-2; CDR3 protein: CASSVDSKNYGYTF; CDR3 DNA: TGTGCCAGCAGTGTGGACAGTAAAAACTATGGCTACACCTTC
V gene: TRBV7-9; CDR3 length: 18; clone size: NA; D gene: NA; J gene: TRBJ1-3; CDR3 protein: CASSLGRWGTRLRNTIYF; CDR3 DNA: TGTGCCAGCAGCTTAGGAAGATGGGGGACTAGGCTGCGAAACACCATATATTTT
V gene: TRBV27; CDR3 length: 15; clone size: NA; D gene: TRBD2; J gene: TRBJ2-2; CDR3 protein: CASRGGLAGGGELFF; CDR3 DNA: TGTGCCAGCAGGGGAGGACTAGCGGGAGGCGGGGAGCTGTTTTTT
V gene: TRBV11-2; CDR3 length: 19; clone size: NA; D gene: NA; J gene: TRBJ2-7; CDR3 protein: CASSLDRFWASVGLYEQYF; CDR3 DNA: TGTGCCAGCAGCTTAGATCGGTTTTGGGCATCCGTGGGCTTATACGAGCAGTACTTC
V gene: TRBV19; CDR3 length: 13; clone size: NA; D gene: NA; J gene: TRBJ2-1; CDR3 protein: CASSISPREGQFF; CDR3 DNA: TGTGCCAGTAGTATCTCCCCCCGCGAGGGGCAGTTCTTC
V gene: TRBV9; CDR3 length: 16; clone size: NA; D gene: NA; J gene: TRBJ1-3; CDR3 protein: CASSVATGNSGNTIYF; CDR3 DNA: TGTGCCAGCAGCGTGGCCACAGGGAACTCTGGAAACACCATATATTTT
V gene: TRBV28; CDR3 length: 15; clone size: NA; D gene: TRBD2; J gene: TRBJ2-7; CDR3 protein: CASSLRGGYSYEQYF; CDR3 DNA: TGTGCCAGCAGCCTCCGGGGGGGTTACTCCTACGAGCAGTACTTC
V gene: TRBV4-2; CDR3 length: 13; clone size: NA; D gene: NA; J gene: TRBJ2-1; CDR3 protein: CASSQDLEHEQFF; CDR3 DNA: TGTGCCAGCAGCCAAGATCTAGAGCACGAGCAGTTCTTC
V gene: TRBV18; CDR3 length: 15; clone size: NA; D gene: NA; J gene: TRBJ1-6; CDR3 protein: CASSPVEGKGSPLHF; CDR3 DNA: TGTGCCAGCTCACCTGTGGAGGGGAAAGGTTCACCCCTCCACTTT
V gene: TRBV1; CDR3 length: 16; clone size: NA; D gene: NA; J gene: TRBJ2-1; CDR3 protein: CTSSQRCGGPYNEQFF; CDR3 DNA: TGCACCAGCAGCCAGCGATGCGGGGGGCCGTACAATGAGCAGTTCTTC
V gene: TRBV28; CDR3 length: 20; clone size: NA; D gene: TRBD1; J gene: TRBJ1-5; CDR3 protein: CASSPRQGAMGLYGNQPQHF; CDR3 DNA: TGTGCCAGCAGTCCGCGACAGGGGGCGATGGGTTTGTACGGCAATCAGCCCCAGCATTTT
V gene: TRBV7-6; CDR3 length: 14; clone size: NA; D gene: NA; J gene: TRBJ2-7; CDR3 protein: CASSLGGTTYEQYF; CDR3 DNA: TGTGCCAGCAGCTTAGGGGGGACAACCTACGAGCAGTACTTC
V gene: TRBV4-2; CDR3 length: 16; clone size: NA; D gene: TRBD1; J gene: TRBJ2-5; CDR3 protein: CASSQVGTGSSQTQYF; CDR3 DNA: TGTGCCAGCAGCCAAGTAGGGACAGGGTCTTCTCAGACCCAGTACTTC
V gene: TRBV15; CDR3 length: 13; clone size: NA; D gene: NA; J gene: TRBJ2-5; CDR3 protein: CATSRGEQETQYF; CDR3 DNA: TGTGCCACCAGCAGAGGGGAGCAAGAGACCCAGTACTTC
V gene: TRBV7-9; CDR3 length: 15; clone size: NA; D gene: NA; J gene: TRBJ2-7; CDR3 protein: CASRNDREASYEQYF; CDR3 DNA: TGTGCCAGCAGAAACGACAGGGAGGCATCCTACGAGCAGTACTTC
V gene: TRBV11-2; CDR3 length: 13; clone size: once; D gene: NA; J gene: TRBJ1-1; CDR3 protein: CASSEIRGPEAFF; CDR3 DNA: TGTGCCAGCAGCGAAATTAGAGGGCCCGAAGCTTTCTTT
V gene: TRBV30; CDR3 length: 18; clone size: NA; D gene: TRBD2; J gene: TRBJ2-1; CDR3 protein: CAWRGRREGPHRYNEQFF; CDR3 DNA: TGTGCCTGGAGGGGGAGGCGGGAGGGTCCCCACCGTTACAATGAGCAGTTCTTC
V gene: TRBV28; CDR3 length: 13; clone size: once; D gene: NA; J gene: TRBJ1-5; CDR3 protein: CASSPEPYQPQHF; CDR3 DNA: TGTGCCAGCAGCCCCGAGCCTTATCAGCCCCAGCATTTT
V gene: TRBV2; CDR3 length: 16; clone size: once; D gene: NA; J gene: TRBJ2-2; CDR3 protein: CASTQGALYSPGELFF; CDR3 DNA: TGTGCCAGCACCCAAGGGGCCTTATATAGTCCCGGGGAGCTGTTTTTT
V gene: TRBV6-1; CDR3 length: 13; clone size: once; D gene: NA; J gene: TRBJ2-3; CDR3 protein: CASSEQSTDTQYF; CDR3 DNA: TGTGCCAGCAGTGAACAATCCACAGATACGCAGTATTTT
V gene: TRBV5-1; CDR3 length: 15; clone size: few; D gene: TRBD2; J gene: TRBJ2-1; CDR3 protein: CASSLAGGPGNEQFF; CDR3 DNA: TGCGCCAGCAGCTTGGCGGGAGGGCCAGGTAATGAGCAGTTCTTC
V gene: TRBV29-1; CDR3 length: 13; clone size: NA; D gene: NA; J gene: TRBJ1-1; CDR3 protein: CSVEIGVGTEAFF; CDR3 DNA: TGCAGCGTTGAAATCGGGGTTGGGACTGAAGCTTTCTTT
V gene: TRBV29-1; CDR3 length: 14; clone size: NA; D gene: NA; J gene: TRBJ2-3; CDR3 protein: CSVQTLVGTDTQYF; CDR3 DNA: TGCAGCGTCCAAACCCTAGTTGGCACAGATACGCAGTATTTT
V gene: TRBV18; CDR3 length: 14; clone size: NA; D gene: NA; J gene: TRBJ1-2; CDR3 protein: CASSPAGQNYGYTF; CDR3 DNA: TGTGCCAGCTCACCGGCAGGACAGAACTATGGCTACACCTTC
V gene: TRBV6-4; CDR3 length: 15; clone size: NA; D gene: TRBD2; J gene: TRBJ2-1; CDR3 protein: CASSDSASGQYEQFF; CDR3 DNA: TGTGCCAGCAGTGACTCGGCTAGCGGGCAGTATGAGCAGTTCTTC
V gene: TRBV4-1; CDR3 length: 17; clone size: once; D gene: TRBD2; J gene: TRBJ2-2; CDR3 protein: CASSRMAGGIGTGELFF; CDR3 DNA: TGCGCCAGCAGCCGCATGGCGGGGGGAATCGGAACCGGGGAGCTGTTTTTT
V gene: TRBV7-9; CDR3 length: 17; clone size: NA; D gene: TRBD1; J gene: TRBJ2-2; CDR3 protein: CASSLLTSQGVNGELFF; CDR3 DNA: TGTGCCAGCAGCTTACTTACGAGCCAGGGGGTGAACGGGGAGCTGTTTTTT
V gene: TRBV5-1; CDR3 length: 15; clone size: NA; D gene: TRBD1; J gene: TRBJ1-5; CDR3 protein: CASMGDRDQDQPQHF; CDR3 DNA: TGCGCCAGCATGGGGGACAGGGATCAAGATCAGCCCCAGCATTTT
V gene: TRBV4-2; CDR3 length: 12; clone size: NA; D gene: NA; J gene: TRBJ2-1; CDR3 protein: CASSQPGDEQFF; CDR3 DNA: TGTGCCAGCAGCCAGCCGGGGGATGAGCAGTTCTTC
V gene: TRBV4-1; CDR3 length: 15; clone size: NA; D gene: NA; J gene: TRBJ1-1; CDR3 protein: CASSQDDTARLRAFF; CDR3 DNA: TGCGCCAGCAGCCAAGATGACACAGCTCGCCTGCGCGCTTTCTTT
V gene: TRBV29-1; CDR3 length: 15; clone size: NA; D gene: TRBD1; J gene: TRBJ2-7; CDR3 protein: CSVEGGQGLTYEQYF; CDR3 DNA: TGCAGCGTTGAAGGTGGACAGGGGTTAACCTACGAGCAGTACTTC
V gene: TRBV4-2; CDR3 length: 15; clone size: NA; D gene: TRBD1; J gene: TRBJ2-7; CDR3 protein: CASSREGTGFYEQYF; CDR3 DNA: TGTGCCAGCAGCCGGGAGGGGACAGGGTTCTACGAGCAGTACTTC